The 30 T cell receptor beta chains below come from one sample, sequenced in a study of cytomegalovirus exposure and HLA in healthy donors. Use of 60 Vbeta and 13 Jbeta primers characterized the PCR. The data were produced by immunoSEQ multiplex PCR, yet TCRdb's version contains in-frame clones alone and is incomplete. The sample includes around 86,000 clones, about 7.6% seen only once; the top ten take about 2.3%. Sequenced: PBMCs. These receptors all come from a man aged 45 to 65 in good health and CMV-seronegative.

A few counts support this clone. CDR3 residues: CASSVESTENEQFF. CDR3 bases: TGTGCCAGCAGCGTAGAATCTACGGAGAATGAGCAGTTCTTC. The chain has TRBV9 and TRBJ2-1; no clear D. CDR1 is SGDLS and CDR2 is YYNGEE in the germline V gene. V dropped 0 bases and J dropped 7 bases, with 11 bases sitting between them. The length of the CDR3 is 14 residues.

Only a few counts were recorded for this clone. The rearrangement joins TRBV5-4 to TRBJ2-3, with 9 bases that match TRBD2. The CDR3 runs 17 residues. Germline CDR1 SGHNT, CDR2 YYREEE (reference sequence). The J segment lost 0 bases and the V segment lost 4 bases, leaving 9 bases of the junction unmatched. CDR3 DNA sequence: TGTGCCAGCAGCCCGGGGCGACTAGCGGCTAGCACAGATACGCAGTATTTT. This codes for CASSPGRLAASTDTQYF. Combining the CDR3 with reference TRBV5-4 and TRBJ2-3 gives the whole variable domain ETGVTQSPTHLIKTRGQQVTLRCSSQSGHNTVSWYQQALGQGPQFIFQYYREEENGRGNFPPRFSGLQFPNYSSELNVNALELDDSALYLCASSPGRLAASTDTQYFGPGTRLTVL.

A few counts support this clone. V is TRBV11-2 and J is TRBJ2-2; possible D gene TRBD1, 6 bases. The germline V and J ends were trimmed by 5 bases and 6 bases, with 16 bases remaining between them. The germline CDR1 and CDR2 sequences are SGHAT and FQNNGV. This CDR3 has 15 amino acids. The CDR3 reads CASSIRTELPGELFF. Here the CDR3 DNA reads TGTGCCAGCAGCATCCGGACAGAACTGCCCGGGGAGCTGTTTTTT.

CDR3 in DNA: TGTGCCAGCAGTCGACTAGCGGGTGACTCCTACAATGAGCAGTTCTTC. Encoded protein: CASSRLAGDSYNEQFF. The V call is TRBV27, the J call TRBJ2-1; TRBD2 matches at 10 bases. CDR1 and CDR2 (germline): MNHEY, SMNVEV (reference sequence). CDR3 length: 16 residues. Trimming removed 5 bases from V and 0 bases from J; junction bases left unmatched: 4.

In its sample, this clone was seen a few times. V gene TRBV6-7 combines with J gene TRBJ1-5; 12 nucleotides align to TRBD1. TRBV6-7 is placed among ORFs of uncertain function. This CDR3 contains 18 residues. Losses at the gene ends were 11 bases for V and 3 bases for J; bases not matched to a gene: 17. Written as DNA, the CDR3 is TGTGCCGGCAACCAAGCCCCGGGACAGGGGGCTTTCAATCAGCCCCAGCATTTT. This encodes CAGNQAPGQGAFNQPQHF.

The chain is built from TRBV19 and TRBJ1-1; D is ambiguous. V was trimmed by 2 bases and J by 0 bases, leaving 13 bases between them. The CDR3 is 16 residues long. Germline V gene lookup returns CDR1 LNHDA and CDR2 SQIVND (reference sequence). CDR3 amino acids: CASSILTSDMNTEAFF. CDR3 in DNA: TGTGCCAGTAGTATATTGACTAGCGACATGAACACTGAAGCTTTCTTT.

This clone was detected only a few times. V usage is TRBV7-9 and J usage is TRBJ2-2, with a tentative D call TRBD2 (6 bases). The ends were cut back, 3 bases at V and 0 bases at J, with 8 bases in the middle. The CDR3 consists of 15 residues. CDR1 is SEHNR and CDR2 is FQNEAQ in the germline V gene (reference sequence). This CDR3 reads CASSFGTPNTGELFF. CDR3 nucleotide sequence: TGTGCCAGCAGCTTTGGGACTCCGAACACCGGGGAGCTGTTTTTT.

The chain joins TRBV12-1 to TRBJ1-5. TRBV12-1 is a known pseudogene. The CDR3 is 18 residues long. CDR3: CASSPRGGGVGGNQPQHF. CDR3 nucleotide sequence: TGTGCCAGCAGCCCTCGTGGAGGCGGTGTCGGAGGCAATCAGCCCCAGCATTTT.

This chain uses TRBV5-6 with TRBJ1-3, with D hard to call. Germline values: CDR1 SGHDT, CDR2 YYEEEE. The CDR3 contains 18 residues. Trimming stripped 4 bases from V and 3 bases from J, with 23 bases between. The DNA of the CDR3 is TGTGCCAGCAGCCCGGTCGGCAGGAGGGCAAGAAGTGGAAACACCATATATTTT. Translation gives CASSPVGRRARSGNTIYF.

The CDR3 sequence: CASSLGLLTSEQYF. DNA of the CDR3: TGTGCCAGCAGCTTAGGGCTTCTTACAAGCGAGCAGTACTTC. The V gene is TRBV7-2, the J gene TRBJ2-7; D uncertain. The V and J ends lost 1 base and 6 bases respectively, with 13 bases between them. This CDR3 contains 14 residues. In germline, CDR1 is SGHTA, CDR2 FQGNSA. The whole variable domain, remainder taken from reference TRBV7-2 and TRBJ2-7, is GAGVSQSPSNKVTEKGKDVELRCDPISGHTALYWYRQSLGQGLEFLIYFQGNSAPDKSGLPSDRFSAERTGGSVSTLTIQRTQQEDSAVYLCASSLGLLTSEQYFGPGTRLTVT.

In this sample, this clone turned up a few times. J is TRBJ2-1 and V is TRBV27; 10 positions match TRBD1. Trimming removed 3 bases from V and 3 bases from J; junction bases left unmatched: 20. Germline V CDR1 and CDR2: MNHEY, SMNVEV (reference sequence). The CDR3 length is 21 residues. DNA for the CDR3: TGTGCCAGCAGTTTCGGAGACAGGGGGCGTGAATTGTTCACTTACTACAATGAGCAGTTCTTC. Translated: CASSFGDRGRELFTYYNEQFF.

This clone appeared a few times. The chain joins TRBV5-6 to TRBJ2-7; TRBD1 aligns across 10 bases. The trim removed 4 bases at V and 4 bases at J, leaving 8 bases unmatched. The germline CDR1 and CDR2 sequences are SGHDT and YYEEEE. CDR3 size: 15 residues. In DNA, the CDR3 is TGTGCCAGCAGCACGCGTGACAGGGGGCGTTACGAGCAGTACTTC. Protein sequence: CASSTRDRGRYEQYF.

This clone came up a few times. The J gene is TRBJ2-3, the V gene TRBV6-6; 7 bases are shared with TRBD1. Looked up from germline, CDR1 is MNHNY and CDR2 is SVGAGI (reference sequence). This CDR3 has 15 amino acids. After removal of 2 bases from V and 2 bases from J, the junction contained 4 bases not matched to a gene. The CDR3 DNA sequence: TGTGCCAGCAGTTACGGGCAGGGGGTCACAGATACGCAGTATTTT. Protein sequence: CASSYGQGVTDTQYF.

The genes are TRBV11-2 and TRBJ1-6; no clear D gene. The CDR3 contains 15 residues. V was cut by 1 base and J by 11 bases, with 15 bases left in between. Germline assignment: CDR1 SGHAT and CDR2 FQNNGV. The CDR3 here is CASSLGFGRVAPLHF. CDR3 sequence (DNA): TGTGCCAGCAGCTTAGGGTTTGGGAGGGTTGCACCCCTCCACTTT.

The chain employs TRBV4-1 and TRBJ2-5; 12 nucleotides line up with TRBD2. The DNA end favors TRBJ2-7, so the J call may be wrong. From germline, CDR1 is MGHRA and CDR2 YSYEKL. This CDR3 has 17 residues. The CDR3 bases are TGCGCCAGCAGCCACGTATCCGGACTAGCGGGGATCTACGAGCAGTACTTC. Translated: CASSHVSGLAGIYEQYF.

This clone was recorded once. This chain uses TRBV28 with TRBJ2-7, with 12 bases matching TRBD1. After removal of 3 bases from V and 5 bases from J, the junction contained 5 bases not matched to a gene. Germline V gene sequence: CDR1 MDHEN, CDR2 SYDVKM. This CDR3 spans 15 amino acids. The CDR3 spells CASSFLGTGGDEQYF. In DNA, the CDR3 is TGTGCCAGCAGTTTCCTCGGGACAGGGGGCGACGAGCAGTACTTC.

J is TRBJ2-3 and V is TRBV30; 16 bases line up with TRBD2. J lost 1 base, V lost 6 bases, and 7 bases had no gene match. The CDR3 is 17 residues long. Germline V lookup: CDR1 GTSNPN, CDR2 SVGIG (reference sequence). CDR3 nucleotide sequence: TGTGCCTGCAATGGGACTAGCGGGAGGGGGGGCACAGATACGCAGTATTTT. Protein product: CACNGTSGRGGTDTQYF. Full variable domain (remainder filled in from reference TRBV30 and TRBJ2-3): SQTIHQWPATLVQPVGSPLSLECTVEGTSNPNLYWYRQAAGRGLQLLFYSVGIGQISSEVPQNLSASRPQDRQFILSSKKLLLSDSGFYLCACNGTSGRGGTDTQYFGPGTRLTVL.

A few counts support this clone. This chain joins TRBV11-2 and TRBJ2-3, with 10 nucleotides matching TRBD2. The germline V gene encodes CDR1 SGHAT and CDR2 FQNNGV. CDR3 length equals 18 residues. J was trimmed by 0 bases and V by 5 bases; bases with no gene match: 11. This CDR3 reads CASSRSSGGFSSTDTQYF. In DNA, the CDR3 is TGTGCCAGCAGCCGCAGTAGCGGGGGGTTCTCTAGCACAGATACGCAGTATTTT.

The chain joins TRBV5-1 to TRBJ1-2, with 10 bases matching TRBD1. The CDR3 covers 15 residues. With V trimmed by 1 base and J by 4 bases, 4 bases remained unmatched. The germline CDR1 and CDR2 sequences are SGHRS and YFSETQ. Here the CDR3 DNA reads TGCGCCAGCAGCTTGAGACAGGGGGCGAGCTATGGCTACACCTTC. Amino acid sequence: CASSLRQGASYGYTF. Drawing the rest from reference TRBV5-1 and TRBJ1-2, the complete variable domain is KAGVTQTPRYLIKTRGQQVTLSCSPISGHRSVSWYQQTPGQGLQFLFEYFSETQRNKGNFPGRFSGRQFSNSRSEMNVSTLELGDSALYLCASSLRQGASYGYTFGSGTRLTVV.

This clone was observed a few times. CDR3 loop: CASSQDGLAVSNEQFF. CDR3 nucleotides: TGTGCCAGCAGCCAAGATGGTCTAGCGGTAAGCAATGAGCAGTTCTTC. The chain joins TRBV4-2 to TRBJ2-1; 7 positions match TRBD2. V trimming: 0 bases; J trimming: 6 bases; junction bases outside the gene matches: 8. Per germline, CDR1 LGHNA and CDR2 YNFKEQ. This CDR3 has 16 amino acids.

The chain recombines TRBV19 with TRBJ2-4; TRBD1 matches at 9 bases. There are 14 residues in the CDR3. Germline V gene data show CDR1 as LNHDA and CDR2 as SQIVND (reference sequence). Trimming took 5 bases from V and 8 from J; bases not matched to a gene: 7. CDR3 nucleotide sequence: TGTGCCAGTAGTCCCACGACAGGGGGATACATTCAGTACTTC. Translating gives CASSPTTGGYIQYF.

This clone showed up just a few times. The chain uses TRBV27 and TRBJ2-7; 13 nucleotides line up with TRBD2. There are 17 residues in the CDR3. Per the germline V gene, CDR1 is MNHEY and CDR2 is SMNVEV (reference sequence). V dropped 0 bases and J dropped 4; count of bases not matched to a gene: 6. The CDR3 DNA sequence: TGTGCCAGCAGTTTATCCGGACTAGCGGGAGTTGGGTACGAGCAGTACTTC. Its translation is CASSLSGLAGVGYEQYF.

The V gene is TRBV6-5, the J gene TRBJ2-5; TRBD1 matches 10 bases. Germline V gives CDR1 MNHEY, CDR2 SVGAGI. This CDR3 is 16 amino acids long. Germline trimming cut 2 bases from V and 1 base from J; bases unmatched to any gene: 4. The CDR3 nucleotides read TGTGCCAGCAGTTACGGGACAGGGGCCATCCAAGAGACCCAGTACTTC. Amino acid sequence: CASSYGTGAIQETQYF.

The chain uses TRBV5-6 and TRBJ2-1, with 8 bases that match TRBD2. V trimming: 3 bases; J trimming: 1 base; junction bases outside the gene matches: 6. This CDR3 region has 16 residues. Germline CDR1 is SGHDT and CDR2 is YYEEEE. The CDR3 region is CASSSQRGRSYNEQFF. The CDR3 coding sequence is TGTGCCAGCAGCTCTCAGCGGGGGAGATCCTACAATGAGCAGTTCTTC.

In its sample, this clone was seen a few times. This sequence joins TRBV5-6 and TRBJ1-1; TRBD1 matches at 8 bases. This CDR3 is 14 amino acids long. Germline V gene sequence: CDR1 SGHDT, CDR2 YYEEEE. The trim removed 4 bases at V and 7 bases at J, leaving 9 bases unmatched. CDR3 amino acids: CASSVLDRGLEAFF. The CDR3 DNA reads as TGTGCCAGCAGCGTCCTAGACAGGGGACTTGAAGCTTTCTTT.

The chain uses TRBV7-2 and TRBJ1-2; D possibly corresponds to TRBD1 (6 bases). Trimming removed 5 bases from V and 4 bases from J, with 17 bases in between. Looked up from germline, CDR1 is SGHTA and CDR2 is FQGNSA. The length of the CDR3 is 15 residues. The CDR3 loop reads CASSLLFRGSYGYTF. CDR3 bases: TGTGCCAGCAGCCTACTCTTCAGGGGAAGCTATGGCTACACCTTC.

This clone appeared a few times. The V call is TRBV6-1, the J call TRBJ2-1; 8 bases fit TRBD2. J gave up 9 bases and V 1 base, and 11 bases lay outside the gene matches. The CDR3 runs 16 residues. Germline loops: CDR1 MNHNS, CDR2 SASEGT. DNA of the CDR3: TGTGCCAGCAGTGAAGATCTCGGGGGGGCTTTTGGTGAGCAGTTCTTC. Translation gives CASSEDLGGAFGEQFF.

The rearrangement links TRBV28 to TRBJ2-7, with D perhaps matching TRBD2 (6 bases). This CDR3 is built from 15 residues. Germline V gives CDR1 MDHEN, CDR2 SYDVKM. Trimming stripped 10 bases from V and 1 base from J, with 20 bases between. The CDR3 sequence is CATQLEGTGSYEQYF. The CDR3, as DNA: TGTGCCACTCAATTGGAGGGGACGGGTTCCTACGAGCAGTACTTC.

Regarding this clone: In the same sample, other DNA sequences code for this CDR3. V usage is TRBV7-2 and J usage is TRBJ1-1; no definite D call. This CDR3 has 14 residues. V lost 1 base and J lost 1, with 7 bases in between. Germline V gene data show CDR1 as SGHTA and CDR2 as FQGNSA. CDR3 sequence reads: CASSLDVRNTEAFF. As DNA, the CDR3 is TGTGCCAGCAGCTTAGATGTCCGGAACACTGAAGCTTTCTTT. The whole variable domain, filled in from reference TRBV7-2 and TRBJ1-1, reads GAGVSQSPSNKVTEKGKDVELRCDPISGHTALYWYRQSLGQGLEFLIYFQGNSAPDKSGLPSDRFSAERTGGSVSTLTIQRTQQEDSAVYLCASSLDVRNTEAFFGQGTRLTVV.

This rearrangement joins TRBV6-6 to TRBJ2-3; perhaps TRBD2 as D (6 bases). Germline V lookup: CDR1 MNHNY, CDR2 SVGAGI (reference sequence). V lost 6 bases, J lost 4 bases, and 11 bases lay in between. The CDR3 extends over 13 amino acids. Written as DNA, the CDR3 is TGTGCCAGCAGCAGGGACTTGCCAGATACGCAGTATTTT. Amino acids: CASSRDLPDTQYF.